These 27 T cell receptor beta chains originate from one sample sequenced in a study of blood T cell repertoires in COVID-19. Assay: immunoSEQ multiplex PCR; the TCRdb copy retains only in-frame clones and omits some. The profile shows some 490,000 clones, roughly nine tenths of them singletons. The material sequenced was PBMCs or T cells enriched from blood (not recorded which). Source of these receptors: a woman aged 55-75 years who had recovered from COVID-19.

The chain links TRBV3-1 (or the pseudogene TRBV3-2) to TRBJ1-2; weak D call: TRBD1 (6 bases). This CDR3 region has 13 residues. V was cut by 10 bases and J by 3 bases, with 15 bases left in between. The germline V gene has CDR1 LGHDT and CDR2 YNNKEL (reference sequence). The DNA for the CDR3 is TGTGCCACCGGCCATGGGGGCCACTATGGCTACACCTTC. It codes for CATGHGGHYGYTF.

This clone was detected a few times. This sequence joins TRBV7-2 and TRBJ2-2, with 8 bases that match TRBD2. CDR3 length: 14 residues. V lost 3 bases to trimming and J lost 5 bases; unmatched junction nucleotides: 2. The germline V gene encodes CDR1 SGHTA and CDR2 FQGNSA. CDR3 bases: TGTGCCAGCAGCTTTGGCGGGGGGACCGGGGAGCTGTTTTTT. Translated: CASSFGGGTGELFF.

The V call is TRBV5-6, the J call TRBJ2-1; 15 nucleotides match TRBD2. J was trimmed by 12 bases and V by 3 bases; bases with no gene match: 13. Germline V CDR1 and CDR2: SGHDT, YYEEEE. The CDR3 covers 17 residues. The CDR3 DNA sequence: TGTGCCAGCAGCTGGAAGGGACTAGCGGGGGGCCTCGTGCGGCAGTTCTTC. It is translated as CASSWKGLAGGLVRQFF. The complete variable domain, with remaining parts taken from reference TRBV5-6 and TRBJ2-1, reads DAGVTQSPTHLIKTRGQQVTLRCSPKSGHDTVSWYQQALGQGPQFIFQYYEEEERQRGNFPDRFSGHQFPNYSSELNVNALLLGDSALYLCASSWKGLAGGLVRQFFGPGTRLTVL.

The chain is built from TRBV5-4 and TRBJ1-6; D remains ambiguous. The CDR3 sequence is 14 residues long. Germline-derived CDR1 and CDR2 are SGHNT and YYREEE (reference sequence). V shed 4 bases and J shed 10 bases, with 15 bases lying between them. In DNA, the CDR3 is TGTGCCAGCAGCCGACACGAGGGCAACTCACCCCTCCACTTT. Translated: CASSRHEGNSPLHF.

The chain recombines TRBV11-2 with TRBJ2-1; the match to TRBD2 covers 11 bases. CDR3 length equals 13 residues. Germline V gene lookup returns CDR1 SGHAT and CDR2 FQNNGV. The V and J ends lost 5 bases and 9 bases, in that order; junction bases with no gene match: 3. Written as DNA, the CDR3 is TGTGCCAGCAGCCTAGCGGGGGGCAGTGAGCAGTTCTTC. It translates to CASSLAGGSEQFF.

The sample holds one count of this clone. As DNA, the CDR3 is TGTGCCAGCAGTTTATGGACAGGGGTGGGCAAAAACATTCAGTACTTC. Its translation is CASSLWTGVGKNIQYF. The chain has TRBV2 and TRBJ2-4; TRBD1 matches at 9 bases. From germline, CDR1 is SNHLY and CDR2 FYNNEI. This CDR3 is 16 amino acids long. Trimming removed 5 bases from V and 3 bases from J; junction bases left unmatched: 8.

DNA for the CDR3: TGTGCCAGCAGTTTAACGCAGTACAGGAGCTCCTATAATTCACCCCTCCACTTT. Translating gives CASSLTQYRSSYNSPLHF. This chain uses TRBV27 with TRBJ1-6, with D perhaps TRBD1 (5 bases). Germline-derived CDR1 and CDR2 are MNHEY and SMNVEV (reference sequence). This CDR3 is 18 amino acids long. Trimming took off 2 bases at V and 0 bases at J, with 14 bases between the two ends.

This CDR3 is CASSQAGQGWNTEAFF. The CDR3 nucleotides are TGTGCCAGCAGCCAAGCCGGACAGGGATGGAACACTGAAGCTTTCTTT. The chain joins TRBV14 to TRBJ1-1; 8 positions agree with TRBD1. V shed 1 base, J shed 1 base, and the junction held 5 bases outside the gene matches. This CDR3 is built from 16 residues. CDR1 is SGHDN and CDR2 is FVKESK in the germline V gene.

V usage is TRBV5-1 and J usage is TRBJ1-6; 7 bases line up with TRBD1. J gave up 9 bases and V 4 bases, and 10 bases lay outside the gene matches. Germline CDR1 reads SGHRS; CDR2 reads YFSETQ. This CDR3 is built from 15 residues. CDR3 nucleotide sequence: TGCGCCAGCAGCCTGAGACAGGGTGACACTTCACCCCTCCACTTT. Translated: CASSLRQGDTSPLHF. Supplemented by reference TRBV5-1 and TRBJ1-6, the full variable domain reads KAGVTQTPRYLIKTRGQQVTLSCSPISGHRSVSWYQQTPGQGLQFLFEYFSETQRNKGNFPGRFSGRQFSNSRSEMNVSTLELGDSALYLCASSLRQGDTSPLHFGNGTRLTVT.

This sequence joins TRBV11-2 and TRBJ1-4; a possible D gene is TRBD1 (5 bases). This CDR3 has 14 residues. The V gene lost 5 bases and the J gene lost 8 bases, with 15 bases spanning the gap. Looked up from germline, CDR1 is SGHAT and CDR2 is FQNNGV. DNA for the CDR3: TGTGCCAGCAGCCCGGGACTCCTCCACGAAAAACTGTTTTTT. It yields the protein CASSPGLLHEKLFF.

The genes are TRBV18 and TRBJ2-2; the match to TRBD1 covers 7 bases. Germline trimming cut 5 bases from V and 0 bases from J; bases unmatched to any gene: 6. The germline CDR1 and CDR2 sequences are KGHSH and LQKENI. The length of the CDR3 is 16 residues. CDR3 in DNA: TGTGCCAGCTCAAAGACAGGGATTGCGAACACCGGGGAGCTGTTTTTT. It encodes CASSKTGIANTGELFF.

The rearrangement links TRBV12-3 or TRBV12-4 to TRBJ1-2; the D gene is possibly TRBD1 (5 bases). Trimming removed 5 bases at V and 0 bases at J, with 7 bases between. The CDR3 consists of 13 residues. As DNA, the CDR3 is TGTGCCAGCAGTCGACAGTCTAACTATGGCTACACCTTC. Encoded protein: CASSRQSNYGYTF.

This clone turned up a few times. V usage is TRBV19 and J usage is TRBJ2-4; D might be TRBD2 (5 bases). Looked up from germline, CDR1 is LNHDA and CDR2 is SQIVND (reference sequence). The ends were cut back, 5 bases at V and 0 bases at J, with 14 bases in the middle. The CDR3 sequence is 16 residues long. The CDR3 here is CASSRAGLIAKNIQYF. The CDR3 DNA reads TGTGCCAGTAGTCGAGCAGGACTTATAGCCAAAAACATTCAGTACTTC.

This CDR3 is CASSLMLDSPLHF. In DNA form, the CDR3 reads TGTGCCAGCAGCTTAATGTTAGATTCACCCCTCCACTTT. The V call is TRBV7-2, the J call TRBJ1-6; unclear D gene. Germline V gene data show CDR1 as SGHTA and CDR2 as FQGNSA. Trimming left V 2 bases short and J 8 bases short, with 7 bases between. This CDR3 spans 13 amino acids.

The chain is built from TRBV6-5 and TRBJ1-6, with D possibly being TRBD1 (5 bases). Trimming took off 5 bases at V and 8 bases at J, with 13 bases between the two ends. In germline, CDR1 is MNHEY, CDR2 SVGAGI. CDR3 length equals 14 residues. The CDR3 spells CASSLLGGDSPLHF. DNA of the CDR3: TGTGCCAGCAGTCTATTGGGGGGAGATTCACCCCTCCACTTT.

V usage is TRBV5-1 and J usage is TRBJ1-6, with D hard to call. Per germline, CDR1 SGHRS and CDR2 YFSETQ. Between the trimmed V and J ends, which lost 0 bases and 3 bases, there was a span of 7 bases. The CDR3 totals 15 residues. The CDR3 protein is CASSLGQIYNSPLHF. The CDR3 DNA reads as TGCGCCAGCAGCTTGGGGCAGATCTATAATTCACCCCTCCACTTT. Together with reference TRBV5-1 and TRBJ1-6, the CDR3 gives the full variable domain: KAGVTQTPRYLIKTRGQQVTLSCSPISGHRSVSWYQQTPGQGLQFLFEYFSETQRNKGNFPGRFSGRQFSNSRSEMNVSTLELGDSALYLCASSLGQIYNSPLHFGNGTRLTVT.

V and J are TRBV2 and TRBJ1-1; 8 nucleotides agree with TRBD1. CDR1 is SNHLY and CDR2 is FYNNEI in the germline V gene. This CDR3 spans 13 amino acids. The V and J ends lost 6 bases and 3 bases, in that order; junction bases with no gene match: 3. CDR3 residues: CASSGQGHTEAFF. CDR3 nucleotides: TGTGCCAGCAGCGGACAGGGTCACACTGAAGCTTTCTTT.

The chain uses TRBV9 and TRBJ1-1; D may be TRBD1 (5 bases). The CDR3 has 14 residues. Germline V CDR1 and CDR2: SGDLS, YYNGEE. Between the trimmed V and J ends, which lost 4 bases and 3 bases, there was a span of 13 bases. CDR3 loop: CASSPVGGHTEAFF. CDR3 nucleotides: TGTGCCAGCAGCCCCGTGGGGGGTCACACTGAAGCTTTCTTT.

V and J are TRBV29-1 and TRBJ1-4; D gene uncertain. The V end was cut by 8 bases, the J end by 3 bases, with 13 bases between. This CDR3 contains 13 residues. The germline V gene encodes CDR1 SQVTM and CDR2 ANQGSEA. The CDR3 bases are TGCAGCACCCGTTCCGGGTCTAATGAAAAACTGTTTTTT. Protein product: CSTRSGSNEKLFF.

The DNA for the CDR3 is TGTGCCACCAGTGATTTGTTGACAGGCCCTAACACCGGGGAGCTGTTTTTT. It specifies CATSDLLTGPNTGELFF. The chain is built from TRBV24-1 and TRBJ2-2; D may be TRBD1 (6 bases). V was clipped by 0 bases and J by 2 bases, with 12 bases between them. Germline lookup yields CDR1 KGHDR and CDR2 SFDVKD. The CDR3 consists of 17 residues.

The genes are TRBV19 and TRBJ1-1; 11 bases map to TRBD1. Germline V CDR1 and CDR2: LNHDA, SQIVND (reference sequence). CDR3 length: 16 amino acids. V gave up 5 bases and J gave up 4 bases; unmatched junction bases: 9. CDR3 DNA sequence: TGTGCCAGTAGTTCGCGGACAGGGGGCGTGATCACTGAAGCTTTCTTT. Protein: CASSSRTGGVITEAFF.

The genes are TRBV7-2 and TRBJ2-3; possibly TRBD2 for D (5 bases). This CDR3 contains 15 residues. V was shortened by 5 bases and J by 2 bases, with 14 bases between the two germline ends. CDR1 SGHTA and CDR2 FQGNSA come from the germline V gene. CDR3 nucleotides: TGTGCCAGCAGCCCCGGGGTAGCTTACACAGATACGCAGTATTTT. It translates to CASSPGVAYTDTQYF. The variable domain in full, with the rest retrieved from reference TRBV7-2 and TRBJ2-3, is GAGVSQSPSNKVTEKGKDVELRCDPISGHTALYWYRQSLGQGLEFLIYFQGNSAPDKSGLPSDRFSAERTGGSVSTLTIQRTQQEDSAVYLCASSPGVAYTDTQYFGPGTRLTVL.

There are a few counts of this clone. V usage is TRBV15 and J usage is TRBJ1-3; a possible D gene is TRBD1 (5 bases). The ends were cut back, 2 bases at V and 0 bases at J, with 11 bases in the middle. Germline V gene lookup returns CDR1 LNHNV and CDR2 YYDKDF (reference sequence). The CDR3 sequence is 16 residues long. Here the CDR3 DNA reads TGTGCCACCAGCAGAACACGACAGATCTCTGGAAACACCATATATTTT. As protein: CATSRTRQISGNTIYF.

The chain is built from TRBV9 and TRBJ2-1; TRBD1 matches 7 bases. Germline V CDR1 and CDR2: SGDLS, YYNGEE. V lost 5 bases, J lost 0 bases, and 5 bases stayed unmatched. The CDR3 extends over 15 amino acids. As DNA, the CDR3 is TGTGCCAGCAGTAAACAGGGGAGCTCCTACAATGAGCAGTTCTTC. Amino acid sequence: CASSKQGSSYNEQFF. Filled out from reference TRBV9 and TRBJ2-1, the complete variable domain reads DSGVTQTPKHLITATGQRVTLRCSPRSGDLSVYWYQQSLDQGLQFLIQYYNGEERAKGNILERFSAQQFPDLHSELNLSSLELGDSALYFCASSKQGSSYNEQFFGPGTRLTVL.

With regard to this clone: A read error may produce the germline difference seen at one junction end. The chain combines TRBV7-2 with TRBJ2-5, with 7 bases matching TRBD1. Germline CDR1 and CDR2: SGHTA and FQGNSA. CDR3 length equals 14 residues. The chain's CDR3 is CASSFGQAQGTQYF. CDR3 nucleotide sequence: TGTGCCAGCAGCTTTGGACAGGCCCAAGGGACCCAGTACTTC.

The chain employs TRBV29-1 and TRBJ2-6; D uncertain. V lost 6 bases, J lost 0 bases, and 6 bases lay in between. Germline assignment: CDR1 SQVTM and CDR2 ANQGSEA. The CDR3 extends over 13 amino acids. CDR3 nucleotide sequence: TGCAGCGTCCCCAGCTCTGGGGCCAACGTCCTGACTTTC. The encoded protein is CSVPSSGANVLTF.

The V gene is TRBV5-1, the J gene TRBJ1-6, with 7 bases identical to TRBD1. The CDR3 runs to 16 residues. The ends lost 0 bases at V and 10 bases at J; junction bases unmatched: 10. The germline V gene has CDR1 SGHRS and CDR2 YFSETQ. The CDR3 nucleotides read TGCGCCAGCAGCTTGGTGACTACAGGGGAAGGATCACCCCTCCACTTT. This sequence encodes CASSLVTTGEGSPLHF. Full variable domain (outside the CDR3, taken from reference TRBV5-1 and TRBJ1-6): KAGVTQTPRYLIKTRGQQVTLSCSPISGHRSVSWYQQTPGQGLQFLFEYFSETQRNKGNFPGRFSGRQFSNSRSEMNVSTLELGDSALYLCASSLVTTGEGSPLHFGNGTRLTVT.